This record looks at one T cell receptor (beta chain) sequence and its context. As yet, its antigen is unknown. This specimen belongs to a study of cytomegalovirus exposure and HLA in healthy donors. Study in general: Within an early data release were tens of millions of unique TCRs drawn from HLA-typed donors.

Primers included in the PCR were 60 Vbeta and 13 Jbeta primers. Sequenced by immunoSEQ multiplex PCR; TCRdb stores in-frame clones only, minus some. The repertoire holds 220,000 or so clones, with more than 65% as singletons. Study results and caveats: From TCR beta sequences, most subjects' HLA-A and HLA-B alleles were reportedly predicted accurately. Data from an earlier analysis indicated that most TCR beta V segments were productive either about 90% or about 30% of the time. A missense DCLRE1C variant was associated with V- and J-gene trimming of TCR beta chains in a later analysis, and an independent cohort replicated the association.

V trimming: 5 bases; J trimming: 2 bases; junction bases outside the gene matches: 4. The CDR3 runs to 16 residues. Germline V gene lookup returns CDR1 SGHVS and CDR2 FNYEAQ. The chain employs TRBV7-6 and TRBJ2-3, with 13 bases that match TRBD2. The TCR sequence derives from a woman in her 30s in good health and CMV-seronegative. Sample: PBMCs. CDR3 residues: CASSQTSGGYTDTQYF. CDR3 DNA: TGTGCCAGCAGCCAGACTAGCGGGGGGTACACAGATACGCAGTATTTT. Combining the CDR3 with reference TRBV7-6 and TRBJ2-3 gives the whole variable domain GAGVSQSPRYKVTKRGQDVALRCDPISGHVSLYWYRQALGQGPEFLTYFNYEAQQDKSGLPNDRFSAERPEGSISTLTIQRTEQRDSAMYRCASSQTSGGYTDTQYFGPGTRLTVL.